The 29 T cell receptor beta chains below were found in one sample sequenced in a study of blood T cell repertoires in COVID-19 (dated by TCRdb to 2020 to 2022). The library came from the immunoSEQ multiplex PCR assay. TCRdb's version of the immuneACCESS table is confined to in-frame rearrangements and falls short of the full clone set. An unresolved V gene accounts for under half of the shortfall where checked; the remainder is of unknown origin. For this sample the table gives tens of thousands of clones, of which roughly nine tenths were detected only once. The ten largest clones add up to around 8.3% of the sample. The sequencing sample was made of peripheral blood. The receptors were gathered from a human donor in a cohort sampled during active COVID-19.

The gene calls are TRBV18 and TRBJ1-4, with TRBD1 identical over 9 bases. This CDR3 has 15 amino acids. Unmatched junction bases numbered 9, after V lost 6 bases and J lost 7 bases. CDR1 and CDR2 from the germline V gene are KGHSH and LQKENI. In DNA form, the CDR3 reads TGTGCCAGCTCCCCCACAGGGGGCGCGGGTGAAAAACTGTTTTTT. Translation: CASSPTGGAGEKLFF.

This chain uses TRBV28 with TRBJ1-1, with TRBD1 identical over 8 bases. Germline V gives CDR1 MDHEN, CDR2 SYDVKM. The CDR3 is made up of 12 amino acids. V lost 5 bases to trimming and J lost 9 bases; unmatched junction nucleotides: 5. The CDR3 DNA sequence: TGTGCCAGCAGTCCCAGGGACAGGAAAGCTTTCTTT. Protein sequence: CASSPRDRKAFF.

J is TRBJ2-1 and V is TRBV11-3, with TRBD1 identical over 11 bases. J gave up 7 bases and V 3 bases, and 11 bases lay outside the gene matches. Germline V gives CDR1 SGHNT, CDR2 YENEEA. The CDR3 is 17 residues long. The CDR3 loop reads CASSFLDRGLSANEQFF. In DNA, the CDR3 is TGTGCCAGCAGCTTCTTGGACAGGGGGCTTTCAGCTAATGAGCAGTTCTTC.

There are a few counts of this clone. The chain employs TRBV7-2 and TRBJ1-5; D remains ambiguous. V was clipped by 1 base and J by 0 bases, with 7 bases between them. CDR3 length: 15 amino acids. From germline, CDR1 is SGHTA and CDR2 FQGNSA. CDR3 nucleotides: TGTGCCAGCAGCTTAGGCTCCTATAGCAATCAGCCCCAGCATTTT. It yields the protein CASSLGSYSNQPQHF.

V gene TRBV10-3 combines with J gene TRBJ2-2; TRBD1 matches 7 bases. V shed 11 bases and J 6 bases; nucleotides not matched to a gene: 9. The CDR3 extends over 13 amino acids. Germline CDR1 is ENHRY and CDR2 is SYGVKD. In DNA, the CDR3 is TGTGCCGCCACGCAGGGGGTCTCCGGGGAGCTGTTTTTT. The encoded protein is CAATQGVSGELFF.

The genes are TRBV6-1 and TRBJ1-6; 7 positions agree with TRBD1. The CDR3 is 15 amino acids. Germline V gene sequence: CDR1 MNHNS, CDR2 SASEGT. V dropped 0 bases and J dropped 9; count of bases not matched to a gene: 5. The CDR3 sequence is CASSEALSGGSPLHF. The CDR3 DNA reads as TGTGCCAGCAGTGAAGCTTTGTCAGGGGGTTCACCCCTCCACTTT.

This clone was counted a single time. V and J are TRBV6-5 and TRBJ2-5, with TRBD1 matching 7 bases. V gave up 6 bases and J gave up 3 bases; unmatched junction bases: 7. The CDR3 covers 14 residues. From germline, CDR1 is MNHEY and CDR2 SVGAGI. CDR3 residues: CASSNRQGEETQYF. The CDR3 region has the DNA TGTGCCAGCAGCAATAGACAGGGTGAAGAGACCCAGTACTTC.

The genes are TRBV24-1 and TRBJ1-1, with a possible D match to TRBD1 (6 bases). Germline assignment: CDR1 KGHDR and CDR2 SFDVKD. The CDR3 sequence is 11 residues long. V was cut by 10 bases and J by 4 bases, with 9 bases left in between. CDR3 loop: CATSRGTEAFF. CDR3 DNA sequence: TGTGCCACTTCCAGGGGCACTGAAGCTTTCTTT.

The CDR3 region is CASSLGRSGGYSPLHF. The CDR3 DNA is TGTGCCAGCAGTTTAGGTCGGTCAGGGGGATACTCACCCCTCCACTTT. V gene TRBV27 combines with J gene TRBJ1-6; TRBD1 matches at 7 bases. Per germline, CDR1 MNHEY and CDR2 SMNVEV (reference sequence). The V segment lost 2 bases and the J segment 10 bases; nucleotides outside the gene matches: 11. The CDR3 spans 16 residues.

This clone was observed a single time. The rearrangement uses TRBV7-6 and TRBJ2-6; weak D call: TRBD1 (5 bases). Trimming cost V 3 bases and J 0 bases, with 15 bases left between them. This CDR3 comprises 18 residues. CDR1 and CDR2 (germline): SGHVS, FNYEAQ. The CDR3 DNA sequence: TGTGCCAGCAGCTTGAGAGACAGCCAAAACTCTGGGGCCAACGTCCTGACTTTC. This gives the protein CASSLRDSQNSGANVLTF.

V is TRBV30 and J is TRBJ1-2; 8 bases line up with TRBD1. V was clipped by 8 bases and J by 4 bases; unmatched bases: 9. The V gene's germline CDR1 is GTSNPN and CDR2 SVGIG (reference sequence). CDR3 length equals 13 residues. In DNA, the CDR3 is TGTGCCGTCAGACAGGGGCCTTCCTATGGCTACACCTTC. Translating it yields CAVRQGPSYGYTF.

The chain recombines TRBV5-4 with TRBJ1-2, with D possibly matching TRBD1 (6 bases). CDR3 length: 13 residues. Germline V lookup: CDR1 SGHNT, CDR2 YYREEE (reference sequence). The germline V and J ends were trimmed by 4 bases and 0 bases, with 7 bases remaining between them. The CDR3 coding sequence is TGTGCCAGCAGCCGGGACACTAACTATGGCTACACCTTC. Its protein is CASSRDTNYGYTF.

The rearrangement links TRBV28 to TRBJ1-5, with D perhaps matching TRBD1 (5 bases). Trimming left V 3 bases short and J 3 bases short, with 9 bases between. This CDR3 has 14 amino acids. The V gene's germline CDR1 is MDHEN and CDR2 SYDVKM. CDR3 amino acids: CASSLGGTNQPQHF. The DNA of the CDR3 is TGTGCCAGCAGTTTGGGGGGAACCAATCAGCCCCAGCATTTT.

This chain connects TRBV9 to TRBJ2-3; 11 bases agree with TRBD2. Germline-derived CDR1 and CDR2 are SGDLS and YYNGEE. The CDR3 is made up of 16 amino acids. Trimming took 4 bases from V and 6 from J; bases not matched to a gene: 10. Written as DNA, the CDR3 is TGTGCCAGCAGCACCCTCGGGACTAGCGGATTGGATACGCAGTATTTT. It codes for CASSTLGTSGLDTQYF.

The CDR3 here is CASSPRVAVDTQYF. The CDR3 DNA is TGTGCCAGCAGCCCCCGTGTAGCGGTAGATACGCAGTATTTT. The rearrangement joins TRBV9 to TRBJ2-3, with D maybe TRBD2 (6 bases). Germline CDR1 and CDR2: SGDLS and YYNGEE. The length of the CDR3 is 14 residues. Trimming shortened V by 4 bases and J by 5 bases, and 14 bases separated the two germline ends.

In this sample, this clone turned up a few times. V is TRBV7-9 and J is TRBJ1-6; D is undetermined. The CDR3 consists of 16 residues. V was shortened by 5 bases and J by 1 base, with 12 bases between the two germline ends. The V gene's germline CDR1 is SEHNR and CDR2 FQNEAQ (reference sequence). The CDR3 DNA sequence: TGTGCCAGCAGCCACTTACGAGGGTCCTATAATTCACCCCTCCACTTT. Translation: CASSHLRGSYNSPLHF.

This rearrangement joins TRBV4-3 to TRBJ2-7, with 7 bases aligning to TRBD2. V lost 1 base, J lost 2 bases, and 5 bases stayed unmatched. The CDR3 is 15 amino acids. Looked up from germline, CDR1 is LGHNA and CDR2 is YSLEER. CDR3 amino acids: CASSQGSSGTYEQYF. The CDR3 DNA is TGCGCCAGCAGCCAAGGCTCTAGCGGAACCTACGAGCAGTACTTC.

The chain uses TRBV2 and TRBJ1-2, with unresolved D. This CDR3 comprises 12 residues. Trimming stripped 8 bases from V and 4 bases from J, with 11 bases between. Germline V CDR1 and CDR2: SNHLY, FYNNEI. The DNA for the CDR3 is TGTGCCAGCGAGGCGGGCGCCTATGGCTACACCTTC. Translating it yields CASEAGAYGYTF.

The chain links TRBV2 to TRBJ2-3, with 8 bases fitting TRBD1. The length of the CDR3 is 14 residues. Per germline, CDR1 SNHLY and CDR2 FYNNEI. V shed 7 bases, J shed 3 bases, and the junction held 6 bases outside the gene matches. CDR3 loop: CASTPGTGTDTQYF. CDR3 bases: TGTGCCAGCACCCCCGGGACAGGAACAGATACGCAGTATTTT.

This sequence joins TRBV6-1 and TRBJ1-3; the D is unclear. V was pared by 2 bases and J by 4 bases, with 6 bases between. This CDR3 is 13 amino acids long. Germline-derived CDR1 and CDR2 are MNHNS and SASEGT. In nucleotides, the CDR3 is TGTGCCAGCAGTGAACGAGGCGGAAACACCATATATTTT. Amino acid sequence: CASSERGGNTIYF.

The CDR3 spells CASSGGLKETQYF. Here the CDR3 DNA reads TGTGCCAGCAGCGGAGGACTGAAAGAGACCCAGTACTTC. V is TRBV6-5 and J is TRBJ2-5, with a possible D match to TRBD2 (5 bases). Trimming removed 6 bases from V and 3 bases from J, with 11 bases in between. The CDR3 totals 13 residues. CDR1 MNHEY and CDR2 SVGAGI come from the germline V gene.

The count of this clone is one. This chain connects TRBV28 to TRBJ1-6; TRBD1 matches 9 bases. The trim removed 5 bases at V and 7 bases at J, leaving 9 bases unmatched. This CDR3 region has 16 residues. Germline CDR1 and CDR2: MDHEN and SYDVKM. CDR3 bases: TGTGCCAGCAGTCCTACTGGGACAGGGTGGAATTCACCCCTCCACTTT. Protein product: CASSPTGTGWNSPLHF. Using reference TRBV28 and TRBJ1-6 for the parts outside the CDR3, the full variable domain is DVKVTQSSRYLVKRTGEKVFLECVQDMDHENMFWYRQDPGLGLRLIYFSYDVKMKEKGDIPEGYSVSREKKERFSLILESASTNQTSMYLCASSPTGTGWNSPLHFGNGTRLTVT.

J is TRBJ2-2 and V is TRBV19, with a weak D call TRBD2 (5 bases). Trimming left V 5 bases short and J 4 bases short, with 20 bases between. The germline gives CDR1 LNHDA, CDR2 SQIVND (reference sequence). CDR3 size: 17 residues. CDR3 in DNA: TGTGCCAGTAGTTTTGGAGGAGCCCTCCGAGGCACCGGGGAGCTGTTTTTT. Translating gives CASSFGGALRGTGELFF.

J is TRBJ2-3 and V is TRBV19, with 9 bases identical to TRBD1. With V trimmed by 7 bases and J by 9 bases, 5 bases remained unmatched. The CDR3 has 12 amino acids. The germline V gene has CDR1 LNHDA and CDR2 SQIVND (reference sequence). This CDR3 reads CASNRDRGTQYF. DNA for the CDR3: TGTGCCAGTAACCGAGACAGGGGGACGCAGTATTTT.

The chain recombines TRBV6-5 with TRBJ2-2; D perhaps matches TRBD2 (5 bases). Trimming pared 6 bases from V and 4 bases from J, leaving 15 bases between. Germline loops: CDR1 MNHEY, CDR2 SVGAGI. The CDR3 has 15 residues. CDR3 protein: CASRDTHGVTGELFF. For the CDR3, the DNA is TGTGCCAGCAGAGACACCCACGGGGTCACCGGGGAGCTGTTTTTT.

This rearrangement joins TRBV27 to TRBJ2-7; D call uncertain. Germline V lookup: CDR1 MNHEY, CDR2 SMNVEV (reference sequence). Deletions cut 0 bases from V and 4 bases from J, with 10 bases between. This CDR3 is 14 amino acids long. This CDR3 is CASSLSSPPYEQYF. CDR3 sequence (DNA): TGTGCCAGCAGTTTATCATCCCCTCCGTACGAGCAGTACTTC.

V is TRBV27 and J is TRBJ2-7; 10 bases align to TRBD1. This CDR3 has 14 amino acids. Germline loops: CDR1 MNHEY, CDR2 SMNVEV (reference sequence). Trimming at V came to 6 bases and at J to 3 bases, leaving 5 bases not matched to a gene. Written as DNA, the CDR3 is TGTGCCAGCAGCCCCGGGACAGGGGTCTACGAGCAGTACTTC. Encoded protein: CASSPGTGVYEQYF.

This rearrangement joins TRBV5-1 to TRBJ2-2; 9 nucleotides match TRBD2. The germline V gene encodes CDR1 SGHRS and CDR2 YFSETQ. V trimming: 5 bases; J trimming: 2 bases; junction bases outside the gene matches: 4. The CDR3 loop spans 15 amino acids. CDR3 DNA: TGCGCCAGCAGACCTAGCGGGGACAACACCGGGGAGCTGTTTTTT. It codes for CASRPSGDNTGELFF.

This clone was seen a few times. The chain combines TRBV6-1 with TRBJ1-5; TRBD1 might be the D (5 bases). Germline V gene sequence: CDR1 MNHNS, CDR2 SASEGT. The CDR3 extends over 15 amino acids. Trimming cost V 2 bases and J 6 bases, with 14 bases left between them. The chain's CDR3 is CASSESQGQFQPQHF. The CDR3 DNA sequence: TGTGCCAGCAGTGAAAGCCAGGGTCAATTTCAGCCCCAGCATTTT.